The 10 T cell receptor beta chains presented below share a single source sample, sequenced in a study of shared clonotypes between healthy human individuals. Naive CD8 cells lacked CD45RO and underwent positive selection for CCR7, leaving out terminally differentiated effector memory CD45RA+ cells. Measured with immunoSEQ multiplex PCR; TCRdb has only the in-frame clones, and not every one. The sample shows about 2.1 million clones, around 95% of them seen only once. Sequences were obtained from naive CD8+ T cells from PBMCs. The receptors come from a young man in good health. Some clones in this sample may be carry-over from other donors' samples.

The rearrangement links TRBV13 to TRBJ2-1, with 9 bases identical to TRBD2. The CDR3 covers 18 residues. Germline trimming cut 1 base from V and 2 bases from J; bases unmatched to any gene: 9. Germline V gene lookup returns CDR1 PRHDT and CDR2 FYEKMQ (reference sequence). The CDR3 DNA reads TGTGCCAGCAGCTTAGCTTCGGTAAGACTAGCGGCCTACAATGAGCAGTTCTTC. Residues: CASSLASVRLAAYNEQFF.

The CDR3 sequence: CASSGQRPYEQYF. The CDR3, as DNA: TGTGCCAGCAGCGGACAGAGACCCTACGAGCAGTACTTC. The chain has TRBV7-9 and TRBJ2-7; D might be TRBD1 (6 bases). V was pared by 5 bases and J by 2 bases, with 10 bases between. Germline V CDR1 and CDR2: SEHNR, FQNEAQ (reference sequence). CDR3 size: 13 residues.

The rearrangement uses TRBV30 and TRBJ1-3; D unclear. The CDR3 totals 17 residues. Germline loops: CDR1 GTSNPN, CDR2 SVGIG (reference sequence). Trimming shortened V by 0 bases and J by 0 bases, and 15 bases separated the two germline ends. CDR3 bases: TGTGCCTGGAGTGTTTTATCGGTGACCGCCTCTGGAAACACCATATATTTT. Amino acid sequence: CAWSVLSVTASGNTIYF. Supplemented by reference TRBV30 and TRBJ1-3, the full variable domain reads SQTIHQWPATLVQPVGSPLSLECTVEGTSNPNLYWYRQAAGRGLQLLFYSVGIGQISSEVPQNLSASRPQDRQFILSSKKLLLSDSGFYLCAWSVLSVTASGNTIYFGEGSWLTVV.

The chain couples TRBV27 to TRBJ1-4; D not certain. V lost 6 bases to trimming and J lost 0 bases, with 8 bases between them. From germline, CDR1 is MNHEY and CDR2 SMNVEV (reference sequence). The CDR3 runs 14 residues. This CDR3 reads CASRGIATNEKLFF. The CDR3 DNA is TGTGCCAGCAGGGGGATTGCAACTAATGAAAAACTGTTTTTT.

V and J are TRBV6-5 and TRBJ1-5; a possible D gene is TRBD1 (6 bases). This CDR3 spans 15 amino acids. Germline V gene data show CDR1 as MNHEY and CDR2 as SVGAGI. V lost 8 bases, J lost 2 bases, and 16 bases lay in between. CDR3 amino acids: CASGKDSRGNQPQHF. The CDR3 DNA sequence: TGTGCCAGCGGTAAGGACAGTCGGGGCAATCAGCCCCAGCATTTT.

This chain links TRBV4-2 with TRBJ2-1; 8 positions agree with TRBD2. V lost 3 bases, J lost 3 bases, and 4 bases stayed unmatched. CDR1 is LGHNA and CDR2 is YNFKEQ in the germline V gene. CDR3 length: 15 residues. The CDR3 sequence is CASSQARGGYNEQFF. CDR3 coding DNA: TGTGCCAGCAGCCAGGCCCGGGGGGGCTACAATGAGCAGTTCTTC.

This clone was detected once. The rearrangement uses TRBV6-5 and TRBJ2-1; possibly TRBD2 for D (6 bases). The CDR3 totals 13 residues. Germline CDR1 is MNHEY and CDR2 is SVGAGI. V lost 2 bases and J lost 8, with 10 bases in between. CDR3 residues: CASSYGPGDEQFF. The CDR3 region has the DNA TGTGCCAGCAGTTACGGACCGGGGGATGAGCAGTTCTTC.

The sample holds one count of this clone. This CDR3 is also generated by other DNA sequences in the sample. The CDR3 coding sequence is TGTGCCAGTAGTATAGGGACAGGGTCCTACGAGCAGTACTTC. This encodes CASSIGTGSYEQYF. This chain connects TRBV19 to TRBJ2-7; TRBD1 matches 8 bases. Germline V gene sequence: CDR1 LNHDA, CDR2 SQIVND (reference sequence). V dropped 1 base and J dropped 1; count of bases not matched to a gene: 0. CDR3 size: 14 residues. Together with reference TRBV19 and TRBJ2-7, the CDR3 gives the full variable domain: DGGITQSPKYLFRKEGQNVTLSCEQNLNHDAMYWYRQDPGQGLRLIYYSQIVNDFQKGDIAEGYSVSREKKESFPLTVTSAQKNPTAFYLCASSIGTGSYEQYFGPGTRLTVT.

This chain joins TRBV4-3 and TRBJ2-5; 7 bases align to TRBD2. The last part of the DNA fits TRBJ2-7 better; the J call may be wrong. This CDR3 contains 17 residues. The germline gives CDR1 LGHNA, CDR2 YSLEER. In DNA form, the CDR3 reads TGCGCCAGCAGCCAGACCCAGGGCGGGGAGGGCCTCCACGAGCAGTACTTC. This sequence encodes CASSQTQGGEGLHEQYF.

A note on this clone: Other DNA sequences in this specimen translate into the identical CDR3. The chain links TRBV9 to TRBJ2-3; 9 bases map to TRBD2. The ends lost 4 bases at V and 2 bases at J; junction bases unmatched: 5. The CDR3 has 15 residues. Germline lookup yields CDR1 SGDLS and CDR2 YYNGEE. The CDR3 loop is CASSSGLALTDTQYF. As DNA, the CDR3 is TGTGCCAGCAGCTCCGGACTAGCGCTCACAGATACGCAGTATTTT.